Listed below are T cell receptor beta chains from one sample, sequenced in a study of blood T cell repertoires in COVID-19. The method was immunoSEQ multiplex PCR; TCRdb's version includes in-frame clones alone and lacks a portion of them. The data show over 350,000 clones, approximately 90% seen once. The sequenced sample was peripheral blood. The receptors come from a woman aged 25 to 39 with acute or convalescent COVID-19. Each CDR3 is given with its conserved first and last residue. The order of the fields is J gene, D gene, clone size, V gene, CDR3 protein, CDR3 DNA. A D gene is named only where the DNA matches it firmly. The size of a clone is reported for some rows only, either as once, few or many, or as a class for expanded clones.

J: TRBJ2-1
D: TRBD1
size: NA
V: TRBV11-2
CDR3: CASSHRTGTYNEQFF
DNA: TGTGCCAGCAGCCATAGGACAGGGACCTACAATGAGCAGTTCTTC

J: TRBJ2-1
D: TRBD2
size: NA
V: TRBV5-6
CDR3: CASTPPSRGAYNEQFF
DNA: TGTGCCAGCACCCCACCCTCGCGGGGGGCCTACAATGAGCAGTTCTTC

J: TRBJ2-1
D: NA
size: NA
V: TRBV21-1
CDR3: CASSPRDFQAGNEQFF
DNA: TGTGCCAGCAGCCCCCGGGACTTCCAAGCGGGCAATGAGCAGTTCTTC

J: TRBJ2-5
D: TRBD2
size: NA
V: TRBV19
CDR3: CASSGSSGGLRETQYF
DNA: TGTGCCAGTAGTGGGTCTAGCGGGGGGCTACGGGAGACCCAGTACTTC

J: TRBJ1-2
D: TRBD1
size: NA
V: TRBV10-1
CDR3: CATTGTGRRKNYGYTF
DNA: TGCGCCACCACCGGGACAGGGCGAAGAAAGAACTATGGCTACACCTTC

J: TRBJ2-3
D: NA
size: NA
V: TRBV24-1
CDR3: CATSDPGEADTQYF
DNA: TGTGCCACCAGTGATCCCGGGGAGGCAGATACGCAGTATTTT

J: TRBJ2-1
D: TRBD1
size: NA
V: TRBV2
CDR3: CASSAGQGARNEQFF
DNA: TGTGCCAGCAGTGCGGGCCAGGGGGCAAGGAATGAGCAGTTCTTC

J: TRBJ2-3
D: NA
size: NA
V: TRBV24-1
CDR3: CATSDSRGIDTQYF
DNA: TGTGCCACCAGTGATTCCAGGGGTATAGATACGCAGTATTTT

J: TRBJ1-5
D: NA
size: NA
V: TRBV12-2
CDR3: CARSRGGKNQPQHF
DNA: TGTGCAAGAAGTCGGGGGGGCAAAAATCAGCCCCAGCATTTT

J: TRBJ2-7
D: NA
size: once
V: TRBV7-3
CDR3: CASSFSPGKDYEQYF
DNA: TGTGCCAGCAGCTTCTCGCCAGGGAAGGACTACGAGCAGTACTTC

J: TRBJ2-2
D: TRBD1
size: NA
V: TRBV24-1
CDR3: CATSDSLDRGSNTGELFF
DNA: TGTGCCACCAGTGATTCGCTGGACAGGGGATCGAACACCGGGGAGCTGTTTTTT

J: TRBJ2-1
D: TRBD2
size: NA
V: TRBV4-2
CDR3: CASSQGERGAYNEQFF
DNA: TGTGCCAGCAGCCAAGGAGAGCGGGGGGCTTACAATGAGCAGTTCTTC

J: TRBJ2-7
D: TRBD2
size: NA
V: TRBV6-5
CDR3: CASSRGGTYEQYF
DNA: TGTGCCAGCTCGCGGGGGGGGACCTACGAGCAGTACTTC

J: TRBJ1-5
D: NA
size: NA
V: TRBV9
CDR3: CASSGSGLYQPQHF
DNA: TGTGCCAGCAGCGGATCGGGACTTTATCAGCCCCAGCATTTT

J: TRBJ2-1
D: NA
size: NA
V: TRBV6-5
CDR3: CASSYSSSGNEQFF
DNA: TGTGCCAGCAGTTACTCGAGTTCGGGAAATGAGCAGTTCTTC

J: TRBJ1-5
D: NA
size: NA
V: TRBV30
CDR3: CAWRSGFNQPQHF
DNA: TGTGCCTGGAGGTCAGGGTTCAATCAGCCCCAGCATTTT

J: TRBJ2-2
D: NA
size: NA
V: TRBV23-1
CDR3: CASSPLWELFF
DNA: TGCGCCAGCAGCCCCCTATGGGAGCTGTTTTTT

J: TRBJ2-7
D: TRBD2
size: NA
V: TRBV7-2
CDR3: CASSYRGGSYEQYF
DNA: TGTGCCAGCAGCTACCGGGGGGGGTCCTACGAGCAGTACTTC

J: TRBJ2-3
D: NA
size: NA
V: TRBV18
CDR3: CASSPPGAPDTQYF
DNA: TGTGCCAGCTCACCCCCAGGGGCCCCAGATACGCAGTATTTT

J: TRBJ1-1
D: TRBD1
size: NA
V: TRBV5-1
CDR3: CASSRDRNTEAFF
DNA: TGCGCCAGCAGCCGGGACAGGAACACTGAAGCTTTCTTT

J: TRBJ2-5
D: NA
size: NA
V: TRBV3-1/TRBV3-2
CDR3: CASSQEVFRETQYF
DNA: TGTGCCAGCAGCCAAGAGGTCTTCCGGGAGACCCAGTACTTC

J: TRBJ1-1
D: NA
size: NA
V: TRBV3-1/TRBV3-2
CDR3: CASSQGGTFEAFF
DNA: TGTGCCAGCAGCCAAGGAGGTACCTTTGAAGCTTTCTTT

J: TRBJ1-1
D: NA
size: NA
V: TRBV7-9
CDR3: CASSLFLDSNTEAFF
DNA: TGTGCCAGCAGCTTATTTTTGGACTCTAACACTGAAGCTTTCTTT

J: TRBJ2-2
D: TRBD1
size: NA
V: TRBV7-2
CDR3: CASRRTGVGELFF
DNA: TGTGCCAGCAGGCGGACAGGGGTCGGGGAGCTGTTTTTT

J: TRBJ1-5
D: TRBD1
size: NA
V: TRBV6-2/TRBV6-3
CDR3: CASSRLWDSQNSNQPQHF
DNA: TGTGCCAGCAGCCGTCTTTGGGACAGTCAAAATAGCAATCAGCCCCAGCATTTT

J: TRBJ2-7
D: TRBD2
size: NA
V: TRBV7-9
CDR3: CASSPPVAGGPSYEQYF
DNA: TGTGCCAGCAGCCCGCCTGTGGCGGGGGGGCCCTCCTACGAGCAGTACTTC

J: TRBJ1-5
D: TRBD1
size: NA
V: TRBV7-9
CDR3: CASSSGQGRNQPQHF
DNA: TGTGCCAGCAGCTCAGGACAGGGTCGCAATCAGCCCCAGCATTTT